Below are 9 T cell receptor beta chains sequenced from a single sample in a study of Graves' ophthalmopathy and Graves' hyperthyroidism. RNA transcripts yielded amplified TCR beta CDR3 regions. HTBI primers primed a first-round RT-PCR, and a second-round multiplex PCR followed. A single record per CDR3 protein comes from TCRdb applying MiXCR to the multiplex PCR reads. The data show under 350,000 distinct CDR3 sequences, roughly 16% seen once. Sequences were obtained from peripheral blood. These receptors came from an adult man with Graves' ophthalmopathy.

To note about this clonotype: It may be a read error: a sequence one base away is much more abundant. The chain has TRBV4-3 and TRBJ1-1; tentative D call: TRBD1 (6 bases). The germline V gene encodes CDR1 LGHNA and CDR2 YSLEER. The CDR3 covers 13 residues. CDR3 nucleotides: TGCGCCAACAGCCAGATAAGGACAGCTGAAGCTTTCTTT. Its translation: CANSQIRTAEAFF.

This clonotype was seen repeatedly, ten times or more. The chain couples TRBV20-1 to TRBJ1-2, with TRBD1 as a possible D gene (5 bases). The germline V gene encodes CDR1 DFQATT and CDR2 SNEGSKA (reference sequence). CDR3 size: 14 residues. V dropped 2 bases and J dropped 4 bases, with 14 bases sitting between them. CDR3 amino acids: CSARLEGMGYGYTF. In DNA, the CDR3 is TGCAGTGCTAGACTAGAGGGGATGGGCTATGGCTACACCTTC.

This clonotype came up many times. This chain connects TRBV10-2 to TRBJ1-2; D gene unclear. The length of the CDR3 is 12 residues. V lost 3 bases, J lost 8 bases, and 10 bases lay in between. CDR1 is WSHSY, CDR2 SAAADI, per germline. CDR3 sequence: CASSDRKGGYTF. DNA of the CDR3: TGCGCCAGCAGTGACAGGAAGGGAGGCTACACCTTC.

This clonotype was detected ten times or more. J is TRBJ1-2 and V is TRBV12-3 or TRBV12-4; D remains unclear. V lost 3 bases, J lost 8 bases, and 7 bases lay in between. The CDR3 has 11 residues. The CDR3, as DNA: TGTGCCAGCAGTTTCCGGAGAGGCTACACCTTC. Encoded protein: CASSFRRGYTF.

The sample holds many counts of this clonotype. The chain couples TRBV7-2 to TRBJ2-4, with 7 bases aligning to TRBD1. With V trimmed by 4 bases and J by 0 bases, 12 bases remained unmatched. Germline V gene sequence: CDR1 SGHTA, CDR2 FQGNSA. The CDR3 covers 18 residues. The CDR3 nucleotides read TGTGCCAGCAGCTCCCCTAAGGGACAGACACTAGCCAAAAACATTCAGTACTTC. Its protein product is CASSSPKGQTLAKNIQYF.

This clonotype was counted many times. The chain carries TRBV12-3 or TRBV12-4 and TRBJ1-1; no reliable D call. CDR3 length: 13 amino acids. V lost 2 bases and J 11 bases, leaving 15 bases between the germline ends. In nucleotides, the CDR3 is TGTGCCAGCAGTTTATCTCTTGGGTCACACGCTTTCTTT. It translates to CASSLSLGSHAFF.

This clonotype was seen repeatedly, ten times or more. The rearrangement joins TRBV5-1 to TRBJ2-5; maybe TRBD2 (5 bases). Trimming shortened V by 0 bases and J by 3 bases, and 12 bases separated the two germline ends. The germline gives CDR1 SGHRS, CDR2 YFSETQ. The CDR3 extends over 15 amino acids. CDR3 DNA sequence: TGCGCCAGCAGCTTGGCCCTGACTACTGAAGAGACCCAGTACTTC. Its protein product is CASSLALTTEETQYF.

In the case of this clonotype: A much bigger clone sits one base away, suggesting this may be a read error. The chain couples TRBV30 to TRBJ1-6; 8 bases map to TRBD1. The CDR3 totals 13 residues. Germline V lookup: CDR1 GTSNPN, CDR2 SVGIG (reference sequence). CDR3 coding DNA: TGTGCCTGCCGGTGGGACAGGAATTCAGCCCTCCACTTT. Its protein is CACRWDRNSALHF.

This clonotype was detected ten times or more. The chain recombines TRBV6-5 with TRBJ2-5, with D possibly matching TRBD2 (7 bases). Trimming shortened V by 7 bases and J by 4 bases, and 19 bases separated the two germline ends. Germline-derived CDR1 and CDR2 are MNHEY and SVGAGI. This CDR3 is 15 amino acids long. In DNA, the CDR3 is TGTGCCAGCACCAAAGGGGGGGGGCAGGGAGAGACCCAGTACTTC. Its translation is CASTKGGGQGETQYF.